The 4 T cell receptor beta chains below come from one sample, sequenced in a study of OX40 agonist ivuxolimab in advanced cancers. TCRdb's copy holds only in-frame clones and misses some; the assay was immunoSEQ multiplex PCR. The sample contains around 53,000 clones, around 85% of which appear only once. The sample here was CD4+ or CD8+ T cells sorted from blood, taken in a trial of the OX40 agonist ivuxolimab. All receptors derive from an adult with an advanced solid tumor such as melanoma, head and neck, liver or kidney cancer.

The V and J genes are TRBV4-1 and TRBJ2-2; either TRBD1 or TRBD2 may supply D (5 bases each). CDR1 and CDR2 from the germline V gene are MGHRA and YSYEKL. The CDR3 runs to 16 residues. V dropped 4 bases and J dropped 1 base, with 13 bases sitting between them. The CDR3 bases are TGCGCCAGCAGCCGGCAGGGAGTCGGGAACACCGGGGAGCTGTTTTTT. Residues: CASSRQGVGNTGELFF.

The chain recombines TRBV30 with TRBJ1-2, with D perhaps TRBD1 (6 bases). V was cut by 5 bases and J by 11 bases, with 18 bases left in between. The CDR3 contains 12 residues. Germline CDR1 reads GTSNPN; CDR2 reads SVGIG (reference sequence). The CDR3, as DNA: TGTGCCTGGGGGGGACACCCACCCGGGTACACCTTC. This gives the protein CAWGGHPPGYTF.

The chain combines TRBV7-2 with TRBJ2-1, with D maybe TRBD1 (6 bases). Trimming cost V 1 base and J 10 bases, with 8 bases left between them. The germline CDR1 and CDR2 sequences are SGHTA and FQGNSA. This CDR3 has 12 residues. The CDR3 reads CASSLVGGEQFF. The CDR3 nucleotides read TGTGCCAGCAGCTTAGTTGGGGGCGAGCAGTTCTTC.

This clone has just a few counts. V is TRBV5-1 and J is TRBJ1-5, with D unresolved. V lost 0 bases, J lost 0 bases, and 13 bases lay in between. The CDR3 is made up of 17 amino acids. Per germline, CDR1 SGHRS and CDR2 YFSETQ. The CDR3 nucleotides read TGCGCCAGCAGCTTGGGGAACGGGGTGGATAGCAATCAGCCCCAGCATTTT. This gives the protein CASSLGNGVDSNQPQHF.